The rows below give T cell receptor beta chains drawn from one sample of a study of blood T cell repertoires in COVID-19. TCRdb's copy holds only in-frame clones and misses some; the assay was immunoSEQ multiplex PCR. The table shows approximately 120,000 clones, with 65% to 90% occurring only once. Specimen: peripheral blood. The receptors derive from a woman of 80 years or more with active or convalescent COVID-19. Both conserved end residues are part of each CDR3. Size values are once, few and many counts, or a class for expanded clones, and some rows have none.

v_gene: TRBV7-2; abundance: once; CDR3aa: CAWTGQISGANVLTF
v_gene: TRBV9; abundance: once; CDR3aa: CASSPRGDSDTDTQYF
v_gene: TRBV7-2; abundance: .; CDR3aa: CASSSSRESGELFF
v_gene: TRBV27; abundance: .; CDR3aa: CASSFVRLGQENTGELFF
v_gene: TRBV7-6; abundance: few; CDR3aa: CASSFPPTDTQYF
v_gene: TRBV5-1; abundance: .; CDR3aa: CASSLRGLARYNEQFF
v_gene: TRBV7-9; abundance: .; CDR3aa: CASSLADLAEYEQYF
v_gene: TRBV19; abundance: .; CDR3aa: CASSIAGAGEQFF
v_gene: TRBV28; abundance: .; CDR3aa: CASSPTSGRPGEETQYF
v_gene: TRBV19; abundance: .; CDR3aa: CASSNLQGANSNQPQHF
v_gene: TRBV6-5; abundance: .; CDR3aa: CASSLGQGWTLEAFF
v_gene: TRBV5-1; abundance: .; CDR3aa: CASSLSVLGTDTQYF
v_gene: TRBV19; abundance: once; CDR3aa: CASSTRQVNQPQHF
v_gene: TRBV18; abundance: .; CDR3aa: CASSPRQGEGNTIYF
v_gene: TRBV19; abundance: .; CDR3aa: CASSIGHLNTEAFF
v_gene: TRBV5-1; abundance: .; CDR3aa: CASSLGGGNEKLFF
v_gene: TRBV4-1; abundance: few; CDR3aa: CASSQGERGYQPQHF
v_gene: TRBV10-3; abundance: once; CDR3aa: CAISDSTATNEKLFF
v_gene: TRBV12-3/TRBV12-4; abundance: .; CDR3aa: CASSFLFTDTQYF
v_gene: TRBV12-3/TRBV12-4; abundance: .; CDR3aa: CASSSPGTDTQYF
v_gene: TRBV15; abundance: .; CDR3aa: CATSRDYRGGNYNEQFF
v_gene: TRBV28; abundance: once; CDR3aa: CASSSGQGYGYTF
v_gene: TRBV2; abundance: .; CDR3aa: CASSGQGGQPQHF
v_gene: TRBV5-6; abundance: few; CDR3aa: CASSFPGQGIKDTQYF
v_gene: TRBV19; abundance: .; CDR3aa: CASSMRGGSYEQYF
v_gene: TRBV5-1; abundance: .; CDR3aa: CASSLRIFRGQGGTEAFF
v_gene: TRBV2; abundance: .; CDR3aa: CASTHPGRGLDQPQHF
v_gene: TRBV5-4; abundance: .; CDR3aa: CASSLGTIQSYEQYF
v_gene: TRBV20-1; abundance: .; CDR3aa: CSASRLAGGLTTSTDTQYF
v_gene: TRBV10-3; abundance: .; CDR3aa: CAIRVDRGHHEQYF
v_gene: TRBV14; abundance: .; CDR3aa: CASSLLSYEQYF
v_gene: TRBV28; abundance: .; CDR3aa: CASSFWPGNEQYF